One and the same sample provided the 14 T cell receptor beta chains below, sequenced in a study of blood T cell repertoires in COVID-19. TCRdb keeps only in-frame clones here, not all; method: immunoSEQ multiplex PCR. The top ten clones hold around 4.4% of a sample with 250,000 to 300,000 clones, approximately 90% of them seen once. The sequenced material came from peripheral blood. These receptors were obtained from a man between 40 and 49 years old with acute or convalescent COVID-19.

The chain is built from TRBV27 and TRBJ1-5; no clear D gene. This CDR3 comprises 13 residues. Germline V gene sequence: CDR1 MNHEY, CDR2 SMNVEV (reference sequence). Between the trimmed V and J ends, which lost 6 bases and 4 bases, there was a span of 10 bases. For the CDR3, the DNA is TGTGCCAGCAGCCTCTCCTATAATCAGCCCCAGCATTTT. This encodes CASSLSYNQPQHF.

The chain recombines TRBV6-5 with TRBJ1-6; 9 bases match TRBD1. CDR3 length equals 14 residues. V lost 6 bases to trimming and J lost 4 bases; unmatched junction nucleotides: 1. CDR1 is MNHEY, CDR2 SVGAGI, per germline. The CDR3 coding sequence is TGTGCCAGCAGGGGACAGGGTTATAATTCACCCCTCCACTTT. Translating it yields CASRGQGYNSPLHF.

The genes are TRBV3-1 (or the pseudogene TRBV3-2) and TRBJ1-1; TRBD1 is a possible D gene (5 bases). V dropped 1 base and J dropped 11 bases, with 20 bases sitting between them. In germline, CDR1 is LGHDT, CDR2 YNNKEL (reference sequence). CDR3 length: 15 residues. The CDR3 region has the DNA TGTGCCAGCAGCCAAGGTGGAGAGGGACCGGGGGTGGCTTTCTTT. Amino acids: CASSQGGEGPGVAFF.

The chain employs TRBV5-4 and TRBJ2-2, with 8 bases identical to TRBD2. The CDR3 consists of 15 residues. Germline loops: CDR1 SGHNT, CDR2 YYREEE (reference sequence). The junction had 4 bases not matched to a gene; V was cut back by 3 bases and J by 3 bases. CDR3 residues: CASSSRRGDTGELFF. Here the CDR3 DNA reads TGTGCCAGCAGCTCTCGGCGGGGGGACACCGGGGAGCTGTTTTTT.

The rearrangement uses TRBV13 and TRBJ2-1; D remains ambiguous. In germline, CDR1 is PRHDT, CDR2 FYEKMQ (reference sequence). Between the trimmed V and J ends, which lost 0 bases and 3 bases, there was a span of 6 bases. The CDR3 consists of 14 residues. The CDR3, as DNA: TGTGCCAGCAGCTTAGGTGTCAGCTACAATGAGCAGTTCTTC. Residues: CASSLGVSYNEQFF.

The chain is built from TRBV4-1 and TRBJ1-1; 10 bases match TRBD1. The CDR3 sequence is 18 residues long. Unmatched junction bases numbered 10, after V lost 0 bases and J lost 3 bases. Germline V gene lookup returns CDR1 MGHRA and CDR2 YSYEKL. The CDR3 sequence is CASSQELGQGELDTEAFF. The CDR3 coding sequence is TGCGCCAGCAGCCAAGAATTAGGACAGGGGGAATTGGACACTGAAGCTTTCTTT.

The chain recombines TRBV12-3 or TRBV12-4 with TRBJ2-7; D is ambiguous. This CDR3 spans 13 amino acids. The V end was cut by 6 bases, the J end by 6 bases, with 15 bases between. The DNA of the CDR3 is TGTGCCAGCAGGATCCCCGGAGTAGGCGAGCAGTACTTC. Translated, it gives CASRIPGVGEQYF.

The J gene is TRBJ1-1, the V gene TRBV12-3 or TRBV12-4, with D unresolved. The V end was cut by 7 bases, the J end by 4 bases, with 13 bases between. CDR3 length equals 13 residues. The CDR3 loop is CASTKVAGTEAFF. The CDR3 coding sequence is TGTGCCAGCACTAAGGTCGCGGGCACTGAAGCTTTCTTT.

As for this clone: Other DNA sequences in this specimen translate into the identical CDR3. J is TRBJ2-1 and V is TRBV4-1; 7 nucleotides match TRBD1. The CDR3 consists of 15 residues. Germline CDR1 and CDR2: MGHRA and YSYEKL. The V gene end was trimmed by 1 base and the J gene end by 2 bases; junction bases not matched to a gene: 2. The CDR3 region has the DNA TGCGCCAGCAGCCAAGGAGGGGGCGCCTACAATGAGCAGTTCTTC. The encoded protein is CASSQGGGAYNEQFF.

The chain couples TRBV25-1 to TRBJ1-4, with D tentatively TRBD1 (5 bases). Trimming removed 3 bases at V and 4 bases at J, with 12 bases between. Germline V gene lookup returns CDR1 MGHDK and CDR2 SYGVNS. The CDR3 has 15 residues. CDR3 in DNA: TGTGCCAGCAGTGAGGGACTACAGGTTAATGAAAAACTGTTTTTT. Its protein product is CASSEGLQVNEKLFF.

The V gene is TRBV5-4, the J gene TRBJ2-1; D might be TRBD2 (6 bases). V was cut by 6 bases and J by 7 bases, with 20 bases left in between. This CDR3 is built from 15 residues. From germline, CDR1 is SGHNT and CDR2 YYREEE (reference sequence). The CDR3 coding sequence is TGTGCCAGCAAGCGCGGGACCGAGTTTTCGAATGAGCAGTTCTTC. This gives the protein CASKRGTEFSNEQFF.

The chain combines TRBV7-6 with TRBJ1-2; D not resolved. Between the trimmed V and J ends, which lost 4 bases and 7 bases, there was a span of 22 bases. This CDR3 has 16 residues. CDR1 is SGHVS and CDR2 is FNYEAQ in the germline V gene. The CDR3 DNA follows: TGTGCCAGCAGCTCGGGGTCAAGCCAAACCCCCGGTGGCTACACCTTC. It translates to CASSSGSSQTPGGYTF.

This clone was detected once. The chain joins TRBV11-1 to TRBJ2-1, with 7 bases that match TRBD1. The CDR3 loop spans 13 amino acids. With V trimmed by 1 base and J by 13 bases, 7 bases remained unmatched. CDR1 and CDR2 (germline): SGHAT, FQDESV (reference sequence). This CDR3 reads CASSLDQGEPQFF. The CDR3 bases are TGTGCCAGCAGCTTAGATCAGGGGGAGCCCCAGTTCTTC.

Only a few counts were recorded for this clone. J is TRBJ1-1 and V is TRBV30, with a tentative D call TRBD1 (5 bases). V was clipped by 3 bases and J by 3 bases, with 14 bases between them. Looked up from germline, CDR1 is GTSNPN and CDR2 is SVGIG (reference sequence). The CDR3 extends over 14 amino acids. CDR3: CAWSGDTRDTEAFF. The DNA for the CDR3 is TGTGCCTGGAGCGGTGACACCAGGGACACTGAAGCTTTCTTT.